The clone carrying this T cell receptor (beta chain) appeared a single time. The record originates from a study of blood T cell repertoires in COVID-19. For the study at large: Researchers got acute and convalescent COVID-19 samples from the United States, Italy and Spain. T cells, B-cell-depleted T cells, or PBMCs supplied cDNA or gDNA.

Germline CDR1 and CDR2: MDHEN and SYDVKM. Trimming stripped 10 bases from V and 3 bases from J, with 16 bases between. CDR3 length equals 13 residues. Assay used: immunoSEQ multiplex PCR; TCRdb lists only in-frame clones, some missing. The sample lists fewer than 250,000 clones; 89% were seen once. This chain uses TRBV28 with TRBJ2-7; a weak D match, TRBD2 (5 bases). The receptor's source is a woman aged 18-29 years who had recovered from COVID-19. Sequenced input: PBMCs or T cells enriched from blood (not recorded which). CDR3 nucleotide sequence: TGTGCCATCGAGGGCATGGGTCACTACGAGCAGTACTTC. The encoded protein is CAIEGMGHYEQYF.